The rows below give T cell receptor beta chains drawn from one sample of a study of PD-L1 blockade in urothelial cancer. TCRdb's copy holds only in-frame clones and misses some; the assay was immunoSEQ multiplex PCR. The sample holds just over 40,000 clones, roughly 85% seen once. The specimen comprised PBMCs, sampled around atezolizumab (anti-PD-L1) treatment. The receptors derive from a man in his 70s with urothelial cancer. CDR3s include the opening cysteine and the closing phenylalanine or tryptophan. Part of the rows lack a size; the others show once, few, many or a class for expanded clones.

clone_size v_call cdr3_aa
NA TRBV11-3 CASSPGLAFSTDTQYF
NA TRBV7-9 CASSMTGGMNTEAFF
NA TRBV7-9 CASSLKGPRGDEQFF
NA TRBV27 CASSPSSAGGSGELFF
NA TRBV30 CAWRAAGSGLYEQYF
NA TRBV30 CAWSVVQDNQPQHF
NA TRBV5-6 CASSFTSAYNEQFF
once TRBV28 CASSNPRRWFYEQYF
NA TRBV19 CASTQDRGNEKLFF
NA TRBV19 CASSISGAGSYNEQFF
once TRBV19 CASSKQGRDYGYTF
NA TRBV30 CAFRDRGPETQYF
NA TRBV19 CASKRQEISGNTIYF
once TRBV2 CASDDGLAGQETQYF
NA TRBV11-2 CASSFSLALGREDYEQYF
NA TRBV7-9 CASSPLLAGGPDTQYF
NA TRBV7-9 CASSAPSRGAPHNEQFF
NA TRBV10-3 CAISSGTPLNQPQHF
NA TRBV19 CASSIRDRGFGGELFF
NA TRBV7-9 CASSPRTSGSSDTQYF
NA TRBV5-6 CASSLGQGSTGNTIYF
NA TRBV27 CASSTDRNTQYF
NA TRBV5-4 CASSPSRGARYEQYF
NA TRBV27 CASSLGGLAGASYNEQFF
NA TRBV7-3 CASSIGSHTDTQYF
NA TRBV7-2 CASSPRTSGANVLTF
NA TRBV7-6 CASSLGTVQETQYF
NA TRBV29-1 CSATRGSSGNEQFF
NA TRBV20-1 CSATLGRGYTF
NA TRBV6-4 CASSLTGGDTEAFF
NA TRBV15 CATSRAGSTDTQYF
NA TRBV19 CASRRQGGNEKLFF
NA TRBV6-1 CASSYKDTQYF
NA TRBV18 CASSPSGRAGELFF
NA TRBV18 CASSPGGRRSSYNEQFF
NA TRBV2 CASSLIGQGGEQFF
NA TRBV19 CASSRRGTTSTDTQYF
few TRBV30 CAWIVGGTGNTIYF
NA TRBV5-6 CASSYRGLHTDTQYF
NA TRBV5-6 CASSLEPTNTEAFF
NA TRBV7-6 CASSISSGEGNTIYF
NA TRBV7-6 CASSRLAGSYNEQFF
NA TRBV5-4 CASSLGTSGRGNEQFF
NA TRBV19 CASSIGVTGDLHAYNEQFF
NA TRBV29-1 CSVERLAGLETQYF
NA TRBV7-2 CASSPSRENTEAFF
NA TRBV7-9 CASSSGASGSNEQFF
NA TRBV6-4 CASSLSVEQGSYEQYF
NA TRBV7-2 CASSTRAVGGEQYF
NA TRBV4-1 CASSPEGSGNWDEQFF
NA TRBV18 CASSLRDSNQPQHF
NA TRBV7-2 CASSSRGPNQPQHF
NA TRBV5-5 CASSGGLAGVASEQFF
NA TRBV6-5 CASSYSQGATYEQYF
once TRBV28 CASSRGTEAFF
few TRBV7-8 CASSLGQSYTEAFF
NA TRBV30 CAWSVESDSYEQYF
few TRBV14 CASSRTFETDTQYF